This T cell receptor beta chain is from a study of blood T cell repertoires in COVID-19. Sequencing used immunoSEQ multiplex PCR; TCRdb keeps in-frame clones, though not all of them. Of over 60,000 clones listed, just over 85% are singletons. This CDR3 has 10 amino acids. The J segment lost 11 bases and the V segment lost 4 bases, leaving 4 bases of the junction unmatched. From germline, CDR1 is DFQATT and CDR2 SNEGSKA (reference sequence). The sample taken for sequencing was peripheral blood. This TCR derives from a man aged 35-49 years with acute or convalescent COVID-19. This chain joins TRBV20-1 and TRBJ1-1; 7 bases are shared with TRBD1. The CDR3 sequence: CSAKDRMAFF. The CDR3 coding sequence is TGCAGTGCTAAGGACAGGATGGCTTTCTTT.